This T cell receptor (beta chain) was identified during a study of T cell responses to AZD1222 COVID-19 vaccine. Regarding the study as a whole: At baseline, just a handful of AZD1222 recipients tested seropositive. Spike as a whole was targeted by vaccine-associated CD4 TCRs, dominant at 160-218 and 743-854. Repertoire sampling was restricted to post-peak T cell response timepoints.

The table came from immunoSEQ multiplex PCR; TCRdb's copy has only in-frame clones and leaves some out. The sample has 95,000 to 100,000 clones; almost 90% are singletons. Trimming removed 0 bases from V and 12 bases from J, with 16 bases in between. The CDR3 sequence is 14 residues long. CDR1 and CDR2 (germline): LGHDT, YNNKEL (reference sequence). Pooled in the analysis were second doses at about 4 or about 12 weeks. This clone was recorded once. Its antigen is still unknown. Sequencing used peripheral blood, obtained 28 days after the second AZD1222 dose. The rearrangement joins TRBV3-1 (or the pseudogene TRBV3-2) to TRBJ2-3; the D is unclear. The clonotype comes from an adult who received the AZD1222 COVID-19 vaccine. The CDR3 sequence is CASSQDAASDNQYF. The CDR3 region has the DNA TGTGCCAGCAGCCAAGATGCGGCCTCAGATAACCAGTATTTT.